The T cell receptor (beta chain) under discussion was sequenced for a study of OX40 agonist ivuxolimab in advanced cancers. On the study more broadly: Of mixed ages from 23 to 79 and averaging about 56 years, the group was almost 85% male. Study-wide points: Low normalized T-cell clonal expansion also characterized some of the nonresponders. Clonal expansion was seen in CD4+ and CD8+ blood T cells by week 6 at 0.1 to 3.0 mg/kg.

Researchers took blood at baseline, on cycle 4 day 1, and on cycle 7 day 1. V was trimmed by 3 bases and J by 2 bases, leaving 8 bases between them. The CDR3 has 13 residues. Germline V gene sequence: CDR1 LGHNA, CDR2 YNFKEQ. As to this clone: Its antigen is still unknown.

Profiled with immunoSEQ multiplex PCR; TCRdb holds only in-frame clones, not every one. The profile covers some 54,000 clones, with 80% to 90% appearing a single time and 13% to 15% taken by the ten largest. The receptor's source is an adult with an advanced solid tumor such as melanoma, head and neck, liver or kidney cancer. The source was CD4+ or CD8+ T cells sorted from blood, collected in a trial of the OX40 agonist ivuxolimab. This chain connects TRBV4-2 to TRBJ2-7, with D possibly TRBD1 on 6 matching bases. For the CDR3, the DNA is TGTGCCAGCAGCCAGTGGACAGCCTACGAGCAGTACTTC. Its translation: CASSQWTAYEQYF.